The text below deals with one T cell receptor beta chain. The antigen remains unidentified. This sequence may be a read error, since a much larger clone differs from it by one base. Trimming took 3 bases from V and 4 from J, leaving 13 bases between them. The CDR3 runs 14 residues. Germline CDR1 reads MNHEY; CDR2 reads SVGAGI. These data belong to a study of molecular identifiers for immune sequencing clone quantification. Study-wide results and limits: Among effectors, clones above 20 RNA copies held over 97% of molecules; among naive cells, under 1%.

TCRdb re-called the PCR reads through MiXCR, storing one row per CDR3 protein. This table has hundreds of thousands of distinct CDR3 sequences, 15% to 20% appearing once. This chain connects TRBV6-5 to TRBJ2-7; D tentatively fits TRBD1 or TRBD2 (5 bases each). Material: naive CD8+ T cells from blood, with Jurkat cell RNA spiked in. As for subset: FACS-sorted CD8+CD4-CCR7+CD45RA+ naive T cells. The sequence was collected from a human donor in good health. Some libraries in this study had Jurkat cell RNA spiked in. CDR3 residues: CASSYGASFYEQYF. The CDR3 nucleotides read TGTGCCAGCAGTTATGGGGCTAGCTTTTACGAGCAGTACTTC.